Given below is one T cell receptor beta chain in context. Its antigen is still unknown. The V end was cut by 0 bases, the J end by 4 bases, with 13 bases between. Germline CDR1 SGHNT, CDR2 YYREEE (reference sequence). The CDR3 has 15 amino acids. Primers: 60 Vbeta forward and 13 Jbeta reverse. The protocol was immunoSEQ multiplex PCR, while the TCRdb copy is restricted to in-frame clones and leaves out a portion. The data contain about 100,000 clones, about 80% of them seen just once; the ten biggest clones take up roughly 4%. This specimen comes from a study of cytomegalovirus exposure and HLA in healthy donors. General observations from the study: Some public TCRs appeared in many individuals, while most sequences were rare.

Specimen: PBMCs. The receptor comes from a man aged 40-55 years in good health and CMV-seronegative. The chain is built from TRBV5-4 and TRBJ1-2; D is ambiguous. CDR3 nucleotide sequence: TGTGCCAGCAGCTTGGACAATGTAGCCCCCTATGGCTACACCTTC. Translating it yields CASSLDNVAPYGYTF.